Presented here are 30 T cell receptor beta chains from one specimen sequenced in a study of shared clonotypes between healthy human individuals. Data came from immunoSEQ multiplex PCR; TCRdb stores just in-frame clones and leaves some out. The sample has around 990,000 clones, roughly 80% seen once. The specimen sequenced was memory CD4+ T cells from PBMCs. Subset given: CD45RA-negative fraction. These receptors were collected from a man between 18 and 29 years old in good health. Some clones in this sample may be carry-over from other donors' samples.

The rearrangement joins TRBV20-1 to TRBJ1-1; D gene ambiguous. Germline V gene lookup returns CDR1 DFQATT and CDR2 SNEGSKA (reference sequence). CDR3 length: 11 amino acids. The germline V and J ends were trimmed by 6 bases and 3 bases, with 8 bases remaining between them. In DNA, the CDR3 is TGCAGTGCGAGATCTTACACTGAAGCTTTCTTT. It specifies CSARSYTEAFF.

The rearrangement joins TRBV4-1 to TRBJ2-3; D not certain. Germline V gene lookup returns CDR1 MGHRA and CDR2 YSYEKL. This CDR3 region has 13 residues. Trimming removed 1 base from V and 4 bases from J, with 6 bases in between. Here the CDR3 reads CASSQGRADTQYF. CDR3 coding DNA: TGCGCCAGCAGCCAAGGCCGGGCAGATACGCAGTATTTT.

The chain links TRBV7-2 to TRBJ2-1; D remains unclear. CDR1 is SGHTA and CDR2 is FQGNSA in the germline V gene. With 1 base removed from V and 12 bases from J, the gap between germline ends came to 13 bases. The CDR3 extends over 13 amino acids. CDR3 sequence: CASSLDPLLRQFF. The CDR3 DNA is TGTGCCAGCAGCTTAGATCCCCTACTGAGGCAGTTCTTC.

The V call is TRBV7-8, the J call TRBJ2-7, with a weak D call TRBD1 (6 bases). The germline gives CDR1 SGHVS, CDR2 FQNEAQ. Trimming removed 2 bases at V and 0 bases at J, with 11 bases between. The CDR3 sequence is 15 residues long. The CDR3 DNA reads as TGTGCCAGCAGCTTATTAGGACAGTACTCCTACGAGCAGTACTTC. As protein: CASSLLGQYSYEQYF.

The V gene is TRBV28, the J gene TRBJ2-7; 7 bases are a match to TRBD1. There are 14 residues in the CDR3. In germline, CDR1 is MDHEN, CDR2 SYDVKM. Germline trimming cut 5 bases from V and 6 bases from J; bases unmatched to any gene: 10. The CDR3 sequence is CASSLQTGSSEQYF. DNA for the CDR3: TGTGCCAGCAGTCTACAGACAGGGTCATCCGAGCAGTACTTC. Looking up the rest from reference TRBV28 and TRBJ2-7 gives the full variable domain: DVKVTQSSRYLVKRTGEKVFLECVQDMDHENMFWYRQDPGLGLRLIYFSYDVKMKEKGDIPEGYSVSREKKERFSLILESASTNQTSMYLCASSLQTGSSEQYFGPGTRLTVT.

As for this clone: Other DNA sequences in this sample translate to the same CDR3. The chain carries TRBV5-1 and TRBJ2-3; 10 bases align to TRBD1. V lost 0 bases, J lost 1 base, and 2 bases stayed unmatched. This CDR3 has 16 amino acids. Germline V gives CDR1 SGHRS, CDR2 YFSETQ. In DNA, the CDR3 is TGCGCCAGCAGCTTGGGCGGGACAGGGGGCACAGATACGCAGTATTTT. This gives the protein CASSLGGTGGTDTQYF.

This CDR3 is CASSSVAGAVYEQYF. Here the CDR3 DNA reads TGCGCCAGCAGCTCGGTAGCGGGAGCGGTCTACGAGCAGTACTTC. The chain joins TRBV5-1 to TRBJ2-7; 9 positions agree with TRBD2. Germline assignment: CDR1 SGHRS and CDR2 YFSETQ. The CDR3 has 15 amino acids. J gave up 3 bases and V 3 bases, and 7 bases lay outside the gene matches.

The V call is TRBV28, the J call TRBJ1-6; 7 positions agree with TRBD1. CDR1 MDHEN and CDR2 SYDVKM come from the germline V gene. The CDR3 sequence is 15 residues long. The ends lost 6 bases at V and 4 bases at J; junction bases unmatched: 6. The CDR3: CASRPSGGYNSPLHF. DNA for the CDR3: TGTGCCAGCAGGCCTTCAGGGGGTTATAATTCACCCCTCCACTTT.

This clone came up a few times. V gene TRBV14 combines with J gene TRBJ2-4, with D perhaps matching TRBD2 (5 bases). The CDR3 consists of 14 residues. V lost 1 base and J 7 bases, leaving 11 bases between the germline ends. Looked up from germline, CDR1 is SGHDN and CDR2 is FVKESK. The CDR3 DNA is TGTGCCAGCAGCCAAGGGAACCGAGGGAACATTCAGTACTTC. Translation: CASSQGNRGNIQYF.

In this sample, this clone turned up many times. This chain connects TRBV5-1 to TRBJ1-5; D is unclear. CDR1 is SGHRS, CDR2 YFSETQ, per germline. This CDR3 is built from 14 residues. The V end lost 1 base, the J end lost 4 bases, and 9 bases lay between the germline ends. CDR3 region: CASSLYSGNQPQHF. For the CDR3, the DNA is TGCGCCAGCAGCTTGTACTCCGGGAATCAGCCCCAGCATTTT.

The CDR3 region is CASSQGIDSYNEQFF. The CDR3 nucleotides read TGTGCCAGCAGCCAAGGGATTGATAGCTACAATGAGCAGTTCTTC. The chain links TRBV5-5 to TRBJ2-1, with D uncertain. Germline V gene sequence: CDR1 SGHKS, CDR2 YYEKEE (reference sequence). V gave up 4 bases and J gave up 3 bases, with 14 bases separating them. The CDR3 is made up of 15 amino acids.

The chain is built from TRBV21-1 and TRBJ2-5; the D call TRBD2 from the table was never checked on the DNA. TRBV21-1 is listed as a pseudogene. The CDR3 extends over 16 amino acids. The CDR3 here is CASSKGSSSGGETQYF. In nucleotides, the CDR3 is TGTGCCAGCAGCAAAGGTTCAAGCTCCGGGGGGGAGACCCAGTACTTC.

The chain uses TRBV5-4 and TRBJ2-2; D perhaps matches TRBD2 (6 bases). V dropped 0 bases and J dropped 6 bases, with 9 bases sitting between them. Germline CDR1 reads SGHNT; CDR2 reads YYREEE (reference sequence). This CDR3 region has 14 residues. The CDR3, as DNA: TGTGCCAGCAGCTTGGATGGGACTCCCGGGGAGCTGTTTTTT. It encodes CASSLDGTPGELFF.

The rearrangement links TRBV29-1 to TRBJ1-1; TRBD1 matches 10 bases. Germline V gene data show CDR1 as SQVTM and CDR2 as ANQGSEA. The CDR3 sequence is 15 residues long. With V trimmed by 5 bases and J by 3 bases, 9 bases remained unmatched. The CDR3 DNA reads TGCAGCGTTTACCCTCGACAGGGGGCGCACACTGAAGCTTTCTTT. It encodes CSVYPRQGAHTEAFF.

The chain combines TRBV29-1 with TRBJ1-2; D is undetermined. Germline assignment: CDR1 SQVTM and CDR2 ANQGSEA. With 5 bases removed from V and 4 bases from J, the gap between germline ends came to 14 bases. This CDR3 is 13 amino acids long. CDR3: CSVRGVLGYGYTF. The CDR3 coding sequence is TGCAGCGTTCGCGGAGTCCTTGGCTATGGCTACACCTTC.

The chain recombines TRBV5-1 with TRBJ2-3, with 8 bases matching TRBD2. In germline, CDR1 is SGHRS, CDR2 YFSETQ. The CDR3 totals 16 residues. The trim removed 3 bases at V and 6 bases at J, leaving 12 bases unmatched. The CDR3 sequence: CASSSQAGASGDTQYF. For the CDR3, the DNA is TGCGCCAGCAGCTCCCAAGCGGGAGCCTCCGGGGATACGCAGTATTTT.

This chain uses TRBV4-2 with TRBJ2-7; D perhaps matches TRBD1 (6 bases). Germline V lookup: CDR1 LGHNA, CDR2 YNFKEQ. The V gene lost 4 bases and the J gene lost 2 bases, with 6 bases spanning the gap. The CDR3 covers 12 residues. CDR3 sequence: CASSRGPYEQYF. In DNA form, the CDR3 reads TGTGCCAGCAGCCGGGGGCCCTACGAGCAGTACTTC.

This clone appeared a few times. The same CDR3 also results from other DNA sequences found in this sample. CDR3 nucleotides: TGTGCCATCAGTGAGTCATCAGATACGCAGTATTTT. Protein product: CAISESSDTQYF. V is TRBV10-3 and J is TRBJ2-3; D gene unclear. V lost 0 bases and J lost 4, with 2 bases in between. The CDR3 contains 12 residues. CDR1 is ENHRY and CDR2 is SYGVKD in the germline V gene.

The chain carries TRBV2 and TRBJ2-2; D not certain. The CDR3 runs 11 residues. V gave up 7 bases and J gave up 7 bases, with 7 bases separating them. In germline, CDR1 is SNHLY, CDR2 FYNNEI. The CDR3 loop reads CASKEFGELFF. Written as DNA, the CDR3 is TGTGCCAGCAAGGAGTTCGGGGAGCTGTTTTTT.

The J gene is TRBJ2-7, the V gene TRBV7-9; D remains unclear. V was shortened by 4 bases and J by 7 bases, with 14 bases between the two germline ends. CDR1 SEHNR and CDR2 FQNEAQ come from the germline V gene (reference sequence). The CDR3 sequence is 13 residues long. The CDR3 DNA reads TGTGCCAGCAGCTGGGCGGACCGGCCAGAGCAGTACTTC. This encodes CASSWADRPEQYF.

The chain links TRBV4-1 to TRBJ2-5, with 8 bases aligning to TRBD1. The germline gives CDR1 MGHRA, CDR2 YSYEKL. J gave up 5 bases and V 1 base, and 6 bases lay outside the gene matches. The CDR3 sequence is 15 residues long. The CDR3 nucleotides read TGCGCCAGCAGCCAAGTACAGGGGGGTGGGGAGACCCAGTACTTC. Residues: CASSQVQGGGETQYF.

CDR3 residues: CASSYRPSYEQYF. CDR3 sequence (DNA): TGTGCCAGCAGTTATCGTCCATCCTACGAGCAGTACTTC. The chain combines TRBV11-3 with TRBJ2-7; D remains unclear. Between the trimmed V and J ends, which lost 6 bases and 1 base, there was a span of 10 bases. Per the germline V gene, CDR1 is SGHNT and CDR2 is YENEEA. This CDR3 has 13 amino acids. The complete variable domain, with remaining parts taken from reference TRBV11-3 and TRBJ2-7, reads EAGVVQSPRYKIIEKKQPVAFWCNPISGHNTLYWYLQNLGQGPELLIRYENEEAVDDSQLPKDRFSAERLKGVDSTLKIQPAELGDSAVYLCASSYRPSYEQYFGPGTRLTVT.

The rearrangement links TRBV6-6 to TRBJ2-7, with a possible D match to TRBD2 (6 bases). Trimming took 7 bases from V and 2 from J, leaving 15 bases between them. This CDR3 has 14 residues. The germline CDR1 and CDR2 sequences are MNHNY and SVGAGI (reference sequence). As DNA, the CDR3 is TGTGCCAGCACCCTCGTCGGGAGAACCTACGAGCAGTACTTC. Protein sequence: CASTLVGRTYEQYF.

V usage is TRBV9 and J usage is TRBJ2-1; TRBD2 agrees at 16 bases. V shed 3 bases and J 10 bases; nucleotides not matched to a gene: 10. The CDR3 sequence is 17 residues long. Germline CDR1 reads SGDLS; CDR2 reads YYNGEE. The CDR3 DNA reads TGTGCCAGCAGCGCCCAACCGGGACTAGCGGGAGGGGAAGAGCAGTTCTTC. Encoded protein: CASSAQPGLAGGEEQFF.

The CDR3 reads CASSSGQDYGYTF. Written as DNA, the CDR3 is TGTGCCAGCTCATCGGGACAGGACTATGGCTACACCTTC. This chain links TRBV18 with TRBJ1-2, with 8 positions matching TRBD1. Germline loops: CDR1 KGHSH, CDR2 LQKENI. The CDR3 loop spans 13 amino acids. The ends lost 5 bases at V and 3 bases at J; junction bases unmatched: 2.

The chain uses TRBV5-1 and TRBJ2-1; 11 bases map to TRBD2. The CDR3 contains 14 residues. The V segment lost 1 base and the J segment 9 bases; nucleotides outside the gene matches: 3. Germline V gene lookup returns CDR1 SGHRS and CDR2 YFSETQ. The DNA for the CDR3 is TGCGCCAGCAGCTTGACTAGCGGGAGTTTTGAGCAGTTCTTC. The encoded protein is CASSLTSGSFEQFF.

V is TRBV5-1 and J is TRBJ2-7; D is perhaps TRBD2 (5 bases). The CDR3 is 14 amino acids. Germline-derived CDR1 and CDR2 are SGHRS and YFSETQ. V lost 4 bases to trimming and J lost 2 bases, with 13 bases between them. The CDR3 sequence is CASSLNWRTYEQYF. CDR3 DNA sequence: TGCGCCAGCAGCCTGAATTGGAGGACCTACGAGCAGTACTTC.

Remarks on this clone: This may come from a read error, since a much larger clone is one base off. This sequence joins TRBV6-5 and TRBJ2-2, with D possibly TRBD1 on 7 matching bases. The CDR3 length is 13 residues. Germline V CDR1 and CDR2: MNHEY, SVGAGI. CDR3 residues: CASSTGDAGGLFF. DNA for the CDR3: TGTGCCAGCAGCACAGGGGACGCCGGGGGGCTGTTTTTT.

This clone was observed once. With a much larger clone just one base away, this may be a read error. This chain joins TRBV11-3 and TRBJ2-5; TRBD1 matches 7 bases. CDR3 length: 13 amino acids. The germline CDR1 and CDR2 sequences are SGHNT and YENEEA. The V and J ends lost 4 bases and 3 bases, in that order; junction bases with no gene match: 2. DNA for the CDR3: TGTGCCAGCAGCTGGGGGACAGAAGAGACCCAGTACTTC. Protein: CASSWGTEETQYF.

In regard to this clone: At the DNA level, this CDR3 is encoded by other sequences in the same sample as well. The chain is built from TRBV27 and TRBJ2-1, with 11 positions matching TRBD1. CDR3 length: 14 residues. Germline assignment: CDR1 MNHEY and CDR2 SMNVEV (reference sequence). After removal of 5 bases from V and 6 bases from J, the junction contained 3 bases not matched to a gene. The CDR3 protein is CASSPGTGGNEQFF. CDR3 DNA: TGTGCCAGCAGTCCGGGGACAGGGGGCAATGAGCAGTTCTTC.